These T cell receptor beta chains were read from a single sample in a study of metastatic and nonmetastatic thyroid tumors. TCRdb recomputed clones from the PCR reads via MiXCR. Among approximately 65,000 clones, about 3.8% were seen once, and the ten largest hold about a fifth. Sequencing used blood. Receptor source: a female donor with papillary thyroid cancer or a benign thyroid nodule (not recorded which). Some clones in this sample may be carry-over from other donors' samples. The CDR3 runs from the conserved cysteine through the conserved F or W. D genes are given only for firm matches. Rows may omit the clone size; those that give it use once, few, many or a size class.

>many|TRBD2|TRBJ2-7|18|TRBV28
CASRHARRGGRAPYEQYF
TGCGCCAGCAGACACGCCCGCCGTGGCGGGAGGGCCCCTTACGAGCAGTACTTC
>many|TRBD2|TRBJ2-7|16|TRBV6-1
CASSGTSGETVYEQYF
TGTGCCAGCAGTGGGACTAGCGGCGAGACCGTCTACGAGCAGTACTTC
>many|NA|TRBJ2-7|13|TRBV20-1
CSARWTSSYEQYF
TGCAGTGCTAGGTGGACAAGCTCCTACGAGCAGTACTTC
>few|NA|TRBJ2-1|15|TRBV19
CASSISGCSYNEQFF
TGTGCCAGTAGTATTAGTGGATGCTCCTACAATGAGCAGTTCTTC
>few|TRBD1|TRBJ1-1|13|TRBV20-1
CSARTDRETEAFF
TGCAGTGCTCGAACGGACAGGGAGACTGAAGCTTTCTTT
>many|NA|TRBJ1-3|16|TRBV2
CASSEGGASSGNTIYF
TGTGCCAGCAGTGAAGGTGGAGCAAGCTCTGGAAACACCATATATTTT
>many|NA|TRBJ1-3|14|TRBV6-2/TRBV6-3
CASSPDSSGNTIYF
TGTGCCAGCAGTCCCGACTCTTCTGGAAACACCATATATTTT
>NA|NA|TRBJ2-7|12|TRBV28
CDSRTSPYEQYF
TGTGACAGCAGGACGAGCCCCTACGAGCAGTACTTC
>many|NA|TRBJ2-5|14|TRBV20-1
CSARKSSGQETQYF
TGCAGTGCTAGAAAGAGTAGCGGTCAAGAGACCCAGTACTTC
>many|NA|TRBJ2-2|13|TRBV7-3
CASSLLIQGELFF
TGTGCCAGCAGCTTACTTATACAGGGGGAGCTGTTTTTT
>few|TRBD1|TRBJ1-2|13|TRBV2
CASRRPGGYGYTF
TGTGCCAGCAGGAGGCCAGGGGGTTATGGCTACACCTTC
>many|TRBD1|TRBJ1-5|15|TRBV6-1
CASRRTGNGNQPQHF
TGTGCCAGCAGACGGACAGGGAACGGCAATCAGCCCCAGCATTTT
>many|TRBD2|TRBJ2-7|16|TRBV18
CASSRDSGTTTYEQYF
TGTGCCAGCTCACGAGATTCCGGGACTACAACCTACGAGCAGTACTTC
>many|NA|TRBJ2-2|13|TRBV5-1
CASSLGGSGELFF
TGCGCCAGCAGCTTGGGAGGGTCCGGGGAGCTGTTTTTT
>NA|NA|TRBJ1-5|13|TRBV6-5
CASSYPGNQPQHF
TGTGCCAGCAGTTACCCGGGAAATCAGCCCCAGCATTTT
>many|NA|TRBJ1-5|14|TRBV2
CASKGLMDNQPQHF
TGTGCCAGCAAGGGGCTTATGGACAATCAGCCCCAGCATTTT
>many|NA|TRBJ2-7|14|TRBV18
CASSLTRGLYEQYF
TGTGCCAGCTCACTTACGAGGGGCCTCTACGAGCAGTACTTC
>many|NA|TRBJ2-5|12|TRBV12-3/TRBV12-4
CASSFSLETQYF
TGTGCCAGCAGTTTTTCCCTCGAGACCCAGTACTTC
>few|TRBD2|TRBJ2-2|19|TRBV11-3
CASSFALSGSSRDTWELFF
TGTGCCAGCAGCTTCGCCCTGAGCGGGAGCTCTCGTGACACCTGGGAGCTGTTTTTT
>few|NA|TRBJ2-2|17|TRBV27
CASSSGQTRLAGGELFF
TGTGCCAGCAGTTCGGGACAGACACGACTAGCTGGCGGGGAGCTGTTTTTT
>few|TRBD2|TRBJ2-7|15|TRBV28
CASSPPPSGSYEQYF
TGTGCCAGCAGTCCTCCACCTAGCGGGAGTTACGAGCAGTACTTC
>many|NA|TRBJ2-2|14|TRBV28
CASSLPQVGGELFF
TGTGCCAGCAGTCTTCCTCAAGTGGGCGGGGAGCTGTTTTTT
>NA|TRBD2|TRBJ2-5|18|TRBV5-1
CASSLWGLAGAQGETQYF
TGCGCCAGCAGCTTGTGGGGACTAGCGGGAGCGCAAGGCGAGACCCAGTACTTC
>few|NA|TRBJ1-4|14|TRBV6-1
CASSEGGGNEKLFF
TGTGCCAGCAGTGAAGGCGGAGGTAATGAAAAACTGTTTTTT
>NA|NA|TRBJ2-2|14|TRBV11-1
CASSHRASTGELFF
TGTGCCAGCAGCCACAGGGCGTCAACCGGGGAGCTGTTTTTT
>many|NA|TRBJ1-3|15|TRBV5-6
CASSLMVSSGNTIYF
TGTGCCAGCAGCTTAATGGTGAGCTCTGGAAACACCATATATTTT
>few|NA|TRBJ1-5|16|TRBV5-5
CASSQIAFRGNQPQHF
TGTGCCAGCAGCCAGATTGCATTTCGTGGCAATCAGCCCCAGCATTTT
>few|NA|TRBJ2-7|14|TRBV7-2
CASSSGSDAAEQYF
TGTGCCAGCAGCTCCGGGTCTGATGCGGCCGAGCAGTACTTC
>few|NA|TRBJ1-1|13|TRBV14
CASNRQLGQEAFF
TGTGCCAGCAACCGCCAATTAGGACAGGAAGCTTTCTTT
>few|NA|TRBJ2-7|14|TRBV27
CANRDLVGAREQYF
TGTGCCAACAGAGACTTAGTGGGAGCTCGAGAGCAGTACTTC
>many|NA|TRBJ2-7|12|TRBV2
CASSGLGNEQYF
TGTGCCAGCAGCGGGCTAGGGAACGAGCAGTACTTC
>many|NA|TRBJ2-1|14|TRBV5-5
CASSLRAGNNEQFF
TGTGCCAGCAGCTTACGGGCAGGGAACAATGAGCAGTTCTTC
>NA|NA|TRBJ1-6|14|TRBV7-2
CASSFQGIVSPLHF
TGTGCCAGCAGCTTTCAGGGAATTGTTTCACCCCTCCACTTT
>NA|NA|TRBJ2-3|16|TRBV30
CAWNSWGNPSTDTQYF
TGTGCCTGGAACTCGTGGGGAAACCCTAGCACAGATACGCAGTATTTT
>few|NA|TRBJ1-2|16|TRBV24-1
CATSPAVHRTYEGYTF
TGTGCCACCAGTCCCGCAGTTCACAGAACTTATGAGGGCTACACCTTC
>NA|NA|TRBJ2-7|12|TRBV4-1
CASGDGTHEQYF
TGCGCCAGCGGCGATGGGACCCACGAGCAGTACTTC